The clone carrying this T cell receptor (beta chain) was seen once. Other DNA sequences from this sample encode an identical CDR3 as well. The protocol was immunoSEQ multiplex PCR, while the TCRdb copy is restricted to in-frame clones and leaves out a portion. The data contain 2,500,000 or so clones, more than 90% of them seen just once; the ten biggest clones take up about 0.13%. Per the germline V gene, CDR1 is SEHNR and CDR2 is FQNEAQ (reference sequence). The CDR3 runs 13 residues. V was clipped by 1 base and J by 4 bases, with 7 bases between them. This sample was taken from a study of shared clonotypes between healthy human individuals. Splitting the CD4+ cells yielded a CD45RA+ naive subset and a CD45RA-negative memory subset.

The sequenced material came from naive CD4+ T cells sorted from blood. Noted subset: CD45RA+ positively selected. The receptor was isolated from a man younger than 35 in good health. V usage is TRBV7-9 and J usage is TRBJ1-1, with D unresolved. CDR3 protein: CASSLGSGTEAFF. The DNA of the CDR3 is TGTGCCAGCAGCTTAGGGTCGGGCACTGAAGCTTTCTTT. Based on the CDR3 plus reference TRBV7-9 and TRBJ1-1, the full variable domain is DTGVSQNPRHKITKRGQNVTFRCDPISEHNRLYWYRQTLGQGPEFLTYFQNEAQLEKSRLLSDRFSAERPKGSFSTLEIQRTEQGDSAMYLCASSLGSGTEAFFGQGTRLTVV.